These 9 T cell receptor beta chains were sequenced from one sample in a study of T cell clonality in common variable immunodeficiency (dated by TCRdb to the mid-2010s). The library came from the immunoSEQ multiplex PCR assay. In TCRdb, the immuneACCESS table is reduced to in-frame sequences with V and J assigned. These tables do not hold every clone; where another copy was compared, an unresolved V gene accounts for under half, and the others remain unexplained. This sample shows roughly 29,000 clones, and none of them turns up only once. Clones ranked in the top ten supply less than 15% of the sample. Sample: peripheral blood mononuclear cells. These receptors all come from a person aged 18 to 75 in good health.

Ten or more counts support this clone. The CDR3 goes on 3 residues after the read ends, and that part is filled in from the germline J gene. The rearrangement links TRBV7-9 to TRBJ2-5; D is perhaps TRBD1 (6 bases). This CDR3 is 14 amino acids long. Germline CDR1 and CDR2: SEHNR and FQNEAQ (reference sequence). V lost 2 bases and J lost 5, with 12 bases in between. CDR3 DNA, as far as it was read: TGTGCCAGCAGCTTATTTGGGGGCAAGGAGACC. Amino acid sequence: CASSLFGGKET. The whole CDR3 reads CASSLFGGKETQYF.

This clone was seen ten or more times. The read ends 3 residues shy of where the CDR3 ends; the end is completed using the germline J gene. The gene calls are TRBV19 and TRBJ1-6; 8 nucleotides agree with TRBD1. The length of the CDR3 is 15 residues. The V and J ends lost 5 bases and 7 bases, in that order; junction bases with no gene match: 7. Germline CDR1 reads LNHDA; CDR2 reads SQIVND (reference sequence). Partial CDR3 DNA: TGTGCCAGTAGTGCGGCAGGGGGCGGGAATTCACCC. This encodes CASSAAGGGNSP. The CDR3 as a whole reads CASSAAGGGNSPLHF.

This clone was recorded many times. The read ends 3 residues shy of where the CDR3 ends; the end is completed using the germline J gene. The chain employs TRBV5-4 and TRBJ1-4, with TRBD1 matching 9 bases. J lost 9 bases, V lost 4 bases, and 1 base had no gene match. The germline CDR1 and CDR2 sequences are SGHNT and YYREEE (reference sequence). CDR3 length equals 12 residues. Incomplete CDR3 DNA: TGTGCCAGCAGCGGACAGGGGAAAAAA. This encodes CASSGQGKK. The whole CDR3 is CASSGQGKKLFF.

By share of the sample, this clone is medium-sized (0.01 to 0.1%). The read halts 3 residues ahead of the CDR3 end, with the missing end drawn from the germline J gene. The genes are TRBV7-6 and TRBJ2-7, with 8 bases identical to TRBD1. CDR3 length equals 15 residues. V lost 2 bases to trimming and J lost 3 bases; unmatched junction nucleotides: 6. Germline V gene data show CDR1 as SGHVS and CDR2 as FNYEAQ. The CDR3 DNA, read in part, is TGTGCCAGCAGCTTACAGGGGACAGGTATCTACGAG. Translated: CASSLQGTGIYE. The full CDR3 protein reads CASSLQGTGIYEQYF.

This clone came up a few times. The read terminates 3 residues ahead of where the CDR3 ends, so the germline J gene completes it. The chain employs TRBV7-9 and TRBJ1-6, with TRBD1 matching over 9 bases. The CDR3 consists of 15 residues. The germline gives CDR1 SEHNR, CDR2 FQNEAQ (reference sequence). The part of the CDR3 DNA that was read is TGTGCCAGCAGCTTAGACTTTGGACAGGGGAGAACC. It is translated as CASSLDFGQGRT. The entire CDR3 protein reads CASSLDFGQGRTLHF.

In this sample, this clone turned up many times. The read stops 3 residues short of the end of the CDR3; the missing end is completed from the germline J gene. The rearrangement uses TRBV6-1 and TRBJ2-7; no clear D gene. The CDR3 extends over 15 amino acids. Germline-derived CDR1 and CDR2 are MNHNS and SASEGT. V was pared by 0 bases and J by 4 bases, with 13 bases between. The CDR3 DNA, read in part, is TGTGCCAGCAGTGAAGCACGGATCAGCGCGTACGAG. Its protein is CASSEARISAYE. The full CDR3 protein is CASSEARISAYEQYF.

This clone was picked up many times. The CDR3 end is not reached by the read, which stops 3 residues before it; the germline J gene fills it in. The V gene is TRBV18, the J gene TRBJ2-7, with 8 bases that match TRBD1. J gave up 5 bases and V 2 bases, and 5 bases lay outside the gene matches. The CDR3 covers 14 residues. Germline CDR1 is KGHSH and CDR2 is LQKENI. CDR3 protein: CASSPISGGHEQYF. The sequenced part of the CDR3 DNA is TGTGCCAGCTCACCAATTTCAGGGGGCCACGAG. Drawing the rest from reference TRBV18 and TRBJ2-7, the complete variable domain is NAGVMQNPRHLVRRRGQEARLRCSPMKGHSHVYWYRQLPEEGLKFMVYLQKENIIDESGMPKERFSAEFPKEGPSILRIQQVVRGDSAAYFCASSPISGGHEQYFGPGTRLTVT.

There are many counts of this clone. The read halts 3 residues ahead of the CDR3 end, with the missing end drawn from the germline J gene. This chain connects TRBV19 to TRBJ2-2; D is possibly TRBD1 (6 bases). V was cut by 5 bases and J by 4 bases, with 11 bases left in between. CDR3 length equals 14 residues. From germline, CDR1 is LNHDA and CDR2 SQIVND (reference sequence). The CDR3 bases that were read are TGTGCCAGTAGTGGCGCAGGGGCCACCGGGGAG. It codes for CASSGAGATGE. From start to end, the CDR3 is CASSGAGATGELFF.

As concerns this clone: The observed sequence ends 3 residues before the CDR3 terminus, with the missing tail filled in from the germline J gene. The V gene is TRBV5-1, the J gene TRBJ2-3; 7 bases line up with TRBD2. CDR1 is SGHRS, CDR2 YFSETQ, per germline. This CDR3 has 15 residues. CDR3 DNA, as far as it was read: TGCGCCAGCAGCTTGGGCTGGGAGGGGCAAGAGACG. This encodes CASSLGWEGQET. From start to end, the CDR3 is CASSLGWEGQETQYF.